What follows describes a single T cell receptor beta chain. Looked up from germline, CDR1 is SGHTS and CDR2 is YDEGEE. This CDR3 comprises 15 residues. V lost 2 bases, J lost 4 bases, and 15 bases lay in between. This sample was included in a study of blood T cell repertoires in COVID-19. Source study methods: Amplification with reference gene primers provided the estimates of nucleated cell counts. This table comes from immunoSEQ multiplex PCR, and its TCRdb copy is limited to in-frame clones, with some not included. Clonal size and the V and J genes are those of that table, whereas D and trimming came from the DNA. The table records about 200,000 clones, approximately 78% of them present only once. It was during active infection that Seattle patients were enrolled and then longitudinally followed.

Source material: peripheral blood. The rearrangement joins TRBV5-8 to TRBJ1-2, with D hard to call. This clonotype was obtained from a woman aged 70-85 years with COVID-19, enrolled during active disease. The CDR3 sequence: CASSFGFAGSYGYTF. The CDR3, as DNA: TGTGCCAGCAGCTTCGGATTCGCCGGGAGCTATGGCTACACCTTC.